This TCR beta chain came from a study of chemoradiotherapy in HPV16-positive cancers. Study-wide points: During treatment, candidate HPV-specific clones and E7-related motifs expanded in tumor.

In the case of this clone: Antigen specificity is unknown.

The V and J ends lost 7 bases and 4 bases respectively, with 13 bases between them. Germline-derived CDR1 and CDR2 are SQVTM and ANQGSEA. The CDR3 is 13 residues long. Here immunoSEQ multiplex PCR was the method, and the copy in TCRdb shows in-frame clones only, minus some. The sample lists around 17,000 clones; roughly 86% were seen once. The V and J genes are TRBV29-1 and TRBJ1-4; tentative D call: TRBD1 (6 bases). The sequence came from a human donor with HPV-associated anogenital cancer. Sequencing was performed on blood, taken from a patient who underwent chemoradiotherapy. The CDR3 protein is CSAARQVNEKLFF. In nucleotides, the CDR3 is TGCAGCGCCGCTCGACAGGTTAATGAAAAACTGTTTTTT.